This TCR gamma chain was identified during a study of intestinal T cells in coeliac disease. Turning to the study itself: Mean age was 16.0 for coeliac patients versus 45 to 70 for controls.

LymphoTrack primers amplified TRG sequences from roughly 210 ng of biopsy DNA. TCRdb processed the multiplex PCR reads again with the CATT caller. In the table there are roughly 880 gamma-chain clones, around 50% of which are singletons. Ten formalin-fixed paraffin-embedded scrolls, each 5 µm thick, supplied each case's genomic DNA. Source material: a duodenal biopsy. The TCR sequence derives from a human donor with celiac disease.

CDR3 coding DNA: TGTGCCTTGTGGGAGTGCACTCTAATTTATTATAAGAAACTCTTT. Its translation is CALWECTLIYYKKLF. The chain has TRGV9 and TRGJ1 or TRGJ2. V lost 3 bases to trimming and J lost 3 bases; unmatched junction nucleotides: 11. The V gene's germline CDR1 is GITISATS and CDR2 ISYDGTV (reference sequence). CDR3 length: 15 amino acids.